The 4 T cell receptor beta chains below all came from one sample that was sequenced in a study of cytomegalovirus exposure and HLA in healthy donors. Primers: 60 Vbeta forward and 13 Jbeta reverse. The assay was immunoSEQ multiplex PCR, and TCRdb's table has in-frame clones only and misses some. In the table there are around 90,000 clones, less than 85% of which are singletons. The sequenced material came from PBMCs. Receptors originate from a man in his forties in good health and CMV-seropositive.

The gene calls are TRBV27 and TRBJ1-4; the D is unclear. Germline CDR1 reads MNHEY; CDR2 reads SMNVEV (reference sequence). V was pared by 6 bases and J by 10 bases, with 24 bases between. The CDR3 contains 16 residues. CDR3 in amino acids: CASSFSEHGGSGKLFF. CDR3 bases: TGTGCCAGCAGCTTCTCTGAGCATGGAGGGTCGGGAAAACTGTTTTTT.

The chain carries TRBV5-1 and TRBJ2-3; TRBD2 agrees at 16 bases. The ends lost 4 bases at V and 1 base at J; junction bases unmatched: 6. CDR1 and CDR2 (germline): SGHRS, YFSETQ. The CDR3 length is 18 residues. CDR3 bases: TGCGCCAGCAGCACGGGACTAGCGGGGGGGCAGGGCACAGATACGCAGTATTTT. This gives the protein CASSTGLAGGQGTDTQYF.

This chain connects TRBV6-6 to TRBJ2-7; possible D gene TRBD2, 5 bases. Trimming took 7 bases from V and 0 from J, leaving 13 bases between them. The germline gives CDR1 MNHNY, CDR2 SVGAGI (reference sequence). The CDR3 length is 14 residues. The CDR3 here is CASISAGYSYEQYF. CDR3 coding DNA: TGTGCCAGCATCTCGGCGGGCTACTCCTACGAGCAGTACTTC.

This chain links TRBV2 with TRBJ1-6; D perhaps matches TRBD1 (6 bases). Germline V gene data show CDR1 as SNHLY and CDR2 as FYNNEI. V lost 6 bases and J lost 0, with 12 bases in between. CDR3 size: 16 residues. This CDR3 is CASRLQGSSYNSPLHF. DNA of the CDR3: TGTGCCAGCAGGCTACAGGGCAGCTCCTATAATTCACCCCTCCACTTT.